A single sample gave rise to the 20 T cell receptor beta chains below, sequenced in a study of T cell repertoires and HLA-DP antigens. Method: immunoSEQ multiplex PCR; TCRdb's copy keeps in-frame clones and lacks some. The table shows about 2,500 clones, with 60% to 75% occurring only once. CD4+ cells expanded for roughly 15 days were restimulated 24 h with allogeneic-DPB1 HeLa cells. Retrovirally transduced HeLa cells with HLA-DPA1/DPB1, HLA-DM, invariant chain and CD80 served as stimulators. The specimen sequenced was CD137- CD4+ T cells from cultured PBMCs. The origin of the receptors is a man in his sixties in good health and CMV-seronegative.

The chain recombines TRBV5-4 with TRBJ2-5; 9 bases are a match to TRBD2. The CDR3 spans 14 residues. The V segment lost 2 bases and the J segment 3 bases; nucleotides outside the gene matches: 2. Germline values: CDR1 SGHNT, CDR2 YYREEE (reference sequence). CDR3 nucleotide sequence: TGTGCCAGCAGCTTTAGCGGGAGCGAAGAGACCCAGTACTTC. Encoded protein: CASSFSGSEETQYF.

The J gene is TRBJ1-1, the V gene TRBV7-2, with 11 bases that match TRBD1. The CDR3 runs to 15 residues. V was pared by 5 bases and J by 3 bases, with 5 bases of the junction left unmatched. Per germline, CDR1 SGHTA and CDR2 FQGNSA. The CDR3 DNA reads TGTGCCAGCAGCCGGACAGGGGGCGGGGACACTGAAGCTTTCTTT. Translation: CASSRTGGGDTEAFF.

This sequence joins TRBV6-9 and TRBJ2-3, with D perhaps matching TRBD2 (5 bases). CDR1 and CDR2 from the germline V gene are MNHGY and SVAAGI. The CDR3 consists of 16 residues. V gave up 3 bases and J gave up 0 bases, with 13 bases separating them. The CDR3 sequence is CASSYVRALSTDTQYF. CDR3 coding DNA: TGTGCCAGCAGTTACGTGCGGGCCTTAAGCACAGATACGCAGTATTTT.

The rearrangement uses TRBV6-1 and TRBJ1-2; 8 nucleotides align to TRBD1. CDR1 MNHNS and CDR2 SASEGT come from the germline V gene. J was trimmed by 6 bases and V by 5 bases; bases with no gene match: 8. This CDR3 has 14 amino acids. The CDR3 is CASSSRTGRDGYTF. DNA for the CDR3: TGTGCCAGCAGTTCCCGGACAGGGAGGGATGGCTACACCTTC.

The rearrangement links TRBV11-3 to TRBJ1-2; 8 bases line up with TRBD1. The CDR3 has 16 residues. The germline V gene has CDR1 SGHNT and CDR2 YENEEA. V gave up 5 bases and J gave up 8 bases; unmatched junction bases: 16. DNA for the CDR3: TGTGCCAGCAGCACCGCCCGAGACAGGGGCTGCGGGGGCTACACCTTC. Translating gives CASSTARDRGCGGYTF.

This clone was observed a single time. The chain is built from TRBV7-7 and TRBJ1-2; the D gene is possibly TRBD1 (5 bases). The V and J ends lost 2 bases and 6 bases respectively, with 13 bases between them. The CDR3 runs 14 residues. The V gene's germline CDR1 is SSHAT and CDR2 FNYEAQ (reference sequence). The CDR3: CASSLLSRVNGYTF. CDR3 in DNA: TGTGCCAGCAGCTTATTGTCCAGGGTTAATGGCTACACCTTC.

The chain joins TRBV28 to TRBJ1-2; tentative D call: TRBD1 (5 bases). From germline, CDR1 is MDHEN and CDR2 SYDVKM. The V end was cut by 4 bases, the J end by 4 bases, with 7 bases between. This CDR3 comprises 12 residues. The CDR3 sequence: CASSWGSYGYTF. In DNA, the CDR3 is TGTGCCAGCAGTTGGGGGTCCTATGGCTACACCTTC.

The chain employs TRBV30 and TRBJ2-2, with 7 bases that match TRBD2. Germline V CDR1 and CDR2: GTSNPN, SVGIG (reference sequence). The ends lost 3 bases at V and 5 bases at J; junction bases unmatched: 6. This CDR3 comprises 14 residues. CDR3 in DNA: TGTGCCTGGAGACGTATGGGACTAACCGGGGAGCTGTTTTTT. Translation gives CAWRRMGLTGELFF.

The chain recombines TRBV5-6 with TRBJ1-2; TRBD1 agrees at 10 bases. The CDR3 totals 15 residues. Germline loops: CDR1 SGHDT, CDR2 YYEEEE. With V trimmed by 4 bases and J by 0 bases, 3 bases remained unmatched. For the CDR3, the DNA is TGTGCCAGCAGCCCGGACAGGGGGGCTAACTATGGCTACACCTTC. It specifies CASSPDRGANYGYTF.

V is TRBV28 and J is TRBJ1-5, with TRBD1 as a possible D gene (5 bases). This CDR3 spans 18 amino acids. Between the trimmed V and J ends, which lost 6 bases and 3 bases, there was a span of 24 bases. Germline CDR1 is MDHEN and CDR2 is SYDVKM. Written as DNA, the CDR3 is TGTGCCAGCAGGGGTGCTGGTTTATCGGGCAGGGTCAATCAGCCCCAGCATTTT. Translating gives CASRGAGLSGRVNQPQHF. The full variable domain, in which reference TRBV28 and TRBJ1-5 provide the parts outside the CDR3, is DVKVTQSSRYLVKRTGEKVFLECVQDMDHENMFWYRQDPGLGLRLIYFSYDVKMKEKGDIPEGYSVSREKKERFSLILESASTNQTSMYLCASRGAGLSGRVNQPQHFGDGTRLSIL.

The chain is built from TRBV6-1 and TRBJ2-7, with TRBD2 matching 12 bases. J gave up 2 bases and V 5 bases, and 4 bases lay outside the gene matches. Germline CDR1 and CDR2: MNHNS and SASEGT. The CDR3 is 15 residues long. CDR3: CASSPRLAGAYEQYV. CDR3 nucleotides: TGTGCCAGCAGTCCCCGACTAGCGGGGGCCTACGAGCAGTACGTC.

This sequence joins TRBV15 and TRBJ1-2, with D possibly matching TRBD1 (5 bases). Looked up from germline, CDR1 is LNHNV and CDR2 is YYDKDF (reference sequence). The CDR3 sequence is 15 residues long. V was shortened by 1 base and J by 10 bases, with 19 bases between the two germline ends. CDR3 amino acids: CATSRGGTAAGSYTF. The CDR3 region has the DNA TGTGCCACCAGCAGAGGTGGGACGGCGGCGGGGTCCTACACCTTC. Full variable domain (rest looked up from reference TRBV15 and TRBJ1-2): DAMVIQNPRYQVTQFGKPVTLSCSQTLNHNVMYWYQQKSSQAPKLLFHYYDKDFNNEADTPDNFQSRRPNTSFCFLDIRSPGLGDTAMYLCATSRGGTAAGSYTFGSGTRLTVV.

This sequence joins TRBV30 and TRBJ2-1, with TRBD2 identical over 9 bases. Trimming at V came to 1 base and at J to 8 bases, leaving 6 bases not matched to a gene. From germline, CDR1 is GTSNPN and CDR2 SVGIG (reference sequence). The CDR3 has 14 amino acids. The CDR3 reads CAWSGSGSGDEQFF. DNA of the CDR3: TGTGCCTGGAGTGGTAGCGGGAGTGGGGATGAGCAGTTCTTC.

This clone has only a few counts. This chain links TRBV7-2 with TRBJ1-5; 7 nucleotides align to TRBD1. The CDR3 runs to 16 residues. V trimming: 1 base; J trimming: 7 bases; junction bases outside the gene matches: 10. Germline loops: CDR1 SGHTA, CDR2 FQGNSA. CDR3 bases: TGTGCCAGCAGCTTAGGGGTAGGGGGCAGAAACCAGCCCCAGCATTTT. This gives the protein CASSLGVGGRNQPQHF.

The rearrangement links TRBV11-2 to TRBJ2-5, with no clear D. CDR1 is SGHAT and CDR2 is FQNNGV in the germline V gene. The CDR3 runs 13 residues. Trimming removed 3 bases at V and 1 base at J, with 6 bases between. In nucleotides, the CDR3 is TGTGCCAGCAGCTTTAACAGCCAAGAGACCCAGTACTTC. Amino acids: CASSFNSQETQYF.

The chain recombines TRBV30 with TRBJ2-7; 8 bases align to TRBD2. The CDR3 spans 14 residues. Unmatched junction bases numbered 6, after V lost 4 bases and J lost 1 base. From germline, CDR1 is GTSNPN and CDR2 SVGIG (reference sequence). The CDR3 DNA follows: TGTGCCTGGACCAGGACTAGCTCGTCCTACGAGCAGTACTTC. This gives the protein CAWTRTSSSYEQYF.

This chain joins TRBV12-5 and TRBJ2-2, with D possibly being TRBD1 (7 bases). CDR1 LGHNT and CDR2 FRNRAP come from the germline V gene. V was clipped by 0 bases and J by 5 bases, with 19 bases between them. The CDR3 covers 18 residues. The CDR3 spells CASGLVLIETGRTGELFF. The CDR3, as DNA: TGTGCTAGTGGTTTGGTACTTATAGAGACAGGGAGGACCGGGGAGCTGTTTTTT.

J is TRBJ2-1 and V is TRBV11-2; tentative D call: TRBD2 (7 bases). The ends were cut back, 3 bases at V and 5 bases at J, with 14 bases in the middle. Germline V gives CDR1 SGHAT, CDR2 FQNNGV. This CDR3 comprises 15 residues. The CDR3, as DNA: TGTGCCAGCAGCTTGGGGAGGGGGGGCCACAATGAGCAGTTCTTC. Protein product: CASSLGRGGHNEQFF. Filled out from reference TRBV11-2 and TRBJ2-1, the complete variable domain reads EAGVAQSPRYKIIEKRQSVAFWCNPISGHATLYWYQQILGQGPKLLIQFQNNGVVDDSQLPKDRFSAERLKGVDSTLKIQPAKLEDSAVYLCASSLGRGGHNEQFFGPGTRLTVL.

This chain links TRBV7-9 with TRBJ1-1; D possibly corresponds to TRBD1 (5 bases). V was shortened by 5 bases and J by 1 base, with 14 bases between the two germline ends. Germline assignment: CDR1 SEHNR and CDR2 FQNEAQ (reference sequence). This CDR3 is built from 15 residues. CDR3 region: CASSPPGASNTEAFF. The CDR3 DNA follows: TGTGCCAGCAGCCCCCCCGGGGCCTCGAACACTGAAGCTTTCTTT.

The rearrangement uses TRBV2 and TRBJ1-6; a possible D gene is TRBD1 (5 bases). Germline V gives CDR1 SNHLY, CDR2 FYNNEI. This CDR3 spans 14 amino acids. Trimming removed 5 bases at V and 6 bases at J, with 11 bases between. The CDR3 bases are TGTGCCAGCAGTTCGCGCAGGGTTAATTCACCCCTCCACTTT. Translating gives CASSSRRVNSPLHF.